Listed here is a single TCR beta chain. Its antigen is undetermined. This sample was taken from a study of long-term antiretroviral therapy in people with HIV. Study-level findings and limits: Whichever time point was examined, clones expanded before ART dominated the repertoire. Upon ART, diversity increased but remained lower than transplant donor controls.

This CDR3 spans 17 amino acids. The germline V gene encodes CDR1 SGHTS and CDR2 YDEGEE. V shed 0 bases and J shed 2 bases, with 17 bases lying between them. This was the immunoSEQ v3.0 assay at survey level. Using immunoSEQ multiplex PCR, the repertoire was profiled, and TCRdb retains in-frame clones only, with some absent. The sample lists 30,000 to 40,000 clones; 87% were seen once. This sample comprised unsorted PBMCs, obtained 1.1 years after starting antiretroviral therapy. This sequence was found in a man aged 18-30 years with HIV. The rearrangement uses TRBV5-8 and TRBJ2-5; no clear D. The chain's CDR3 is CASSLGHWAGKQETQYF. CDR3 nucleotides: TGTGCCAGCAGCTTGGGGCACTGGGCAGGAAAACAAGAGACCCAGTACTTC.